This TCR beta chain originates from a study of T cell repertoires in cytomegalovirus infection (dated 2019 in TCRdb). With regard to the full study: Donor HLA type was relevant to the analysis, as public TCR beta signatures indicated carriage of CMV infection together with the matching HLA type.

Sequenced using an Illumina HiSeq 1500. TCRdb itself trimmed the public reads at Q25 with fastp, ran MiXCR and retained productive beta chains. Each record represents a unique CDR3 protein, reported with the most common genes and DNA among its rows. The sample contains approximately 160,000 distinct CDR3 sequences, approximately 17% of them found a single time. Jointly, the top ten make up roughly 20% of the sample. Trimming accounts for 6 bases at V and 9 bases at J, while the number of junction bases matched to no gene is 8. The CDR3 starts with the cysteine, ends with the phenylalanine, and has 13 residues. Here the CDR3 DNA is all that survives: 39 bases in frame from base 1. The germline V gene (reference sequence) specifies LNHDA as CDR1 and SQIVND as CDR2. Here is what the overall study found, with its caveats: In both this cohort and an independent cohort of 352 donors, the cumulative frequency of public TCR beta family members distinguished carriers of CMV infection plus the relevant HLA type. The ex vivo response was dominated by HLA-C-restricted CMV-specific TCR beta clonotypes, which also provided the single most frequent clonotype in two of eight donors.

This clonotype was found a few times. No antigen is known for it. No much larger clonotype is one base removed from it; base qualities were not supplied. This chain joins TRBV19 to TRBJ2-1; 7 central nucleotides agree with TRBD1. The specimen was CD8+ T cells from PBMCs. This receptor was taken from a human donor in good health (CMV status not recorded). Some clones in this sample may be carry-over from other donors' samples. The bases read TGTGCCAGTAGGGCCACAGGGGAGCGTGAGCAGTTCTTC. This codes for CASRATGEREQFF.